This is a list of T cell receptor beta chains from one sample in a study of shared clonotypes between healthy human individuals. The protocol was immunoSEQ multiplex PCR, while the TCRdb copy is restricted to in-frame clones and leaves out a portion. Here the sample spans about 1,900,000 clones, about 95% being singletons. Material: naive CD8+ T cells sorted from blood. All receptors come from a man aged 18 to 29 in good health. CDR3s include the opening cysteine and the closing phenylalanine or tryptophan. A D gene is named only where the DNA matches it firmly. Clone size is not always given. Where it is, it says once, few, many or a class for expanded clones.

V gene	D gene	clone size	J gene	CDR3 protein	CDR3 DNA
TRBV6-6	TRBD1	NA	TRBJ1-2	CASSGQAFYGYTF	TGTGCCAGCTCCGGACAGGCCTTCTATGGCTACACCTTC
TRBV30	NA	NA	TRBJ1-5	CAWNDEFDTLNQPQHF	TGTGCCTGGAATGATGAATTTGACACCCTCAATCAGCCCCAGCATTTT
TRBV27	TRBD1	NA	TRBJ2-7	CASSFRDSSYEQYF	TGTGCCAGCAGTTTCCGGGACAGCTCCTACGAGCAGTACTTC
TRBV19	NA	NA	TRBJ1-1	CASSITGFTNTEAFF	TGTGCCAGTAGTATAACAGGGTTCACGAACACTGAAGCTTTCTTT
TRBV6-6	NA	NA	TRBJ2-1	CASCQGVGIPEQFF	TGTGCCAGCTGCCAGGGTGTGGGCATCCCTGAGCAGTTCTTC
TRBV27	TRBD1	NA	TRBJ1-1	CASSTDRDGEAFF	TGTGCCAGCAGCACGGACAGGGATGGTGAAGCTTTCTTT
TRBV7-9	NA	NA	TRBJ1-4	CASNGEGEKLFF	TGTGCCAGCAACGGGGAGGGTGAAAAACTGTTTTTT
TRBV6-1	NA	NA	TRBJ1-5	CARSREYQPQHF	TGTGCCAGGTCCAGGGAATATCAGCCCCAGCATTTT
TRBV28	TRBD2	NA	TRBJ2-1	CASSFLLAGYNEQFF	TGTGCCAGCAGTTTTCTACTAGCGGGTTACAATGAGCAGTTCTTC
TRBV25-1	NA	NA	TRBJ1-6	CASSAGYNSPLHF	TGTGCCAGCAGTGCCGGGTATAATTCACCCCTCCACTTT
TRBV7-9	NA	NA	TRBJ2-5	CASSLQETQYF	TGTGCCAGCAGCTTACAAGAGACCCAGTACTTC
TRBV15	NA	NA	TRBJ2-4	CATSRGYQGTLAKNIQYF	TGTGCCACCAGCAGAGGTTATCAGGGAACACTAGCCAAAAACATTCAGTACTTC
TRBV11-2	NA	NA	TRBJ2-3	CASSLDMWAGRTDTQYF	TGTGCCAGCAGCTTAGATATGTGGGCGGGCCGCACAGATACGCAGTATTTT
TRBV5-4	NA	NA	TRBJ2-7	CASSLPDSYEQYF	TGTGCCAGCAGCTTGCCCGATTCGTACGAGCAGTACTTC
TRBV7-9	NA	NA	TRBJ2-1	CACWSSYNEQFF	TGTGCCTGCTGGAGCTCCTACAATGAGCAGTTCTTC
TRBV11-2	NA	NA	TRBJ2-7	CASSVTISYEQYF	TGTGCCAGCAGCGTAACAATTTCCTACGAGCAGTACTTC
TRBV4-1	NA	NA	TRBJ2-1	CASSQDFPQGSYNEQFF	TGCGCCAGCAGCCAAGATTTCCCCCAAGGCTCCTACAATGAGCAGTTCTTC
TRBV11-2	NA	NA	TRBJ2-3	CASSLLAFTDTQYF	TGTGCCAGCAGCTTATTGGCTTTCACAGATACGCAGTATTTT
TRBV5-1	TRBD2	once	TRBJ2-3	CASSLELPGGLTDTQYF	TGCGCCAGCAGCTTGGAACTGCCGGGAGGACTCACAGATACGCAGTATTTT
TRBV15	NA	once	TRBJ2-7	CATSRDPGNEQYF	TGTGCCACCAGCAGAGATCCGGGGAACGAGCAGTACTTC